This T cell receptor (delta chain) emerged from a study of Vδ1+ human thymocytes. The CDR3 loop spans 17 amino acids. Trimming removed 0 bases at V and 4 bases at J, with 18 bases between. Looked up from germline, CDR1 is TSWWSYY and CDR2 is QGS. The template was reverse-transcribed extracted RNA. The CDR3 regions were amplified by multiplex PCR from V-gene primers to a constant-region primer. TCRdb used CATT to re-call clones from the multiplex PCR reads. The sample has roughly 50,000 delta-chain clones; approximately 15% are singletons. In this sample, this clone turned up once. Antigen specificity is unknown. Study-level findings and limits: Highly polyclonal TRG and TRD repertoires with Gaussian CDR3 length distributions appeared in thymus. Around 20% of thymic delta-chain sequences were Vdelta2, with few Vdelta3, unlike blood Vdelta1+ controls.

This chain uses TRDV1 with TRDJ1; D gene unclear. Sequencing was performed on Vdelta1+ gamma-delta thymocytes from the thymus. Subset reported: FACS-sorted CD3+ TCRalphabeta- TCRVdelta1+ TCRVdelta2- thymocytes. The sequence was obtained from a boy under two years old who had congenital heart surgery. The CDR3 coding sequence is TGTGCTCTTGGGGAACTAAGCCCGATTGGCTACAACGATAAACTCATCTTT. This encodes CALGELSPIGYNDKLIF.